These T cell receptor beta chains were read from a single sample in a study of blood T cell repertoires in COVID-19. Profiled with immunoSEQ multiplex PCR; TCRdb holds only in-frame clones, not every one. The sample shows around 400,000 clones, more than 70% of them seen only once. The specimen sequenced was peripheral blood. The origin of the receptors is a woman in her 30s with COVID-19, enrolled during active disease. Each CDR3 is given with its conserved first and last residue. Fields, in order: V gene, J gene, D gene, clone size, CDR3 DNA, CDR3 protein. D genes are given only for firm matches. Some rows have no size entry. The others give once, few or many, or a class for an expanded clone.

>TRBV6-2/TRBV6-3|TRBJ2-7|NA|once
TGTGCCAGCAGTTACGTCCGGAGTACCTACGAGCAGTACTTC
CASSYVRSTYEQYF
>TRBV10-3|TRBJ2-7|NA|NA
TGTGCCATCAGTGATGTTGGGGGGAGCTCCTACGAGCAGTACTTC
CAISDVGGSSYEQYF
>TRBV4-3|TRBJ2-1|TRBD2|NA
TGCGCCAGCAGCCCGGTGGGAGGGTCCTACAATGAGCAGTTCTTC
CASSPVGGSYNEQFF
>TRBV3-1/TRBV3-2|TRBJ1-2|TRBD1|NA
TGTGCCAGCAGCCCCCTGGGGGACAGAAAGAACTATGGCTACACCTTC
CASSPLGDRKNYGYTF
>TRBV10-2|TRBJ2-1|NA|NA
TGCGCCAGCACAGAGAGCGACTACAATGAGCAGTTCTTC
CASTESDYNEQFF
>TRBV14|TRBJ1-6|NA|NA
TGTGCCAGCAGCCAAGATCTGCTAGGATCCTCACCCCTCCACTTT
CASSQDLLGSSPLHF
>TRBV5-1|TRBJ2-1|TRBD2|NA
TGCGCCAGCAGCCCCCCACTAGCGGGAGGGGACAATGAGCAGTTCTTC
CASSPPLAGGDNEQFF
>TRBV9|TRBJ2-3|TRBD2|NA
TGTGCCAGCAGCCACCCTCTGACTAGCGTCCACCACCCCACAGATACGCAGTATTTT
CASSHPLTSVHHPTDTQYF
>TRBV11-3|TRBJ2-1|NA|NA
TGTGCCAGCAGCTTAGTTGGTATTGAGGGTGAGCAGTTCTTC
CASSLVGIEGEQFF
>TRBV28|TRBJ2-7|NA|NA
TGTGCCAGCAGTATAGGTGCGGCCGAGCAGTACTTC
CASSIGAAEQYF
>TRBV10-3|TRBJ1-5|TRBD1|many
TGTGCCATCAGTGACTCACAGGGGGCTAGCAATCAGCCCCAGCATTTT
CAISDSQGASNQPQHF
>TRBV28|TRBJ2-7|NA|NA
TGTGCCAGCAGTTCAGGGGTATTAGGCGAGCAGTACTTC
CASSSGVLGEQYF
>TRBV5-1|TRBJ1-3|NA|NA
TGCGCCAGCAGCTTGGTAGGAGACTCTGGAAACACCATATATTTT
CASSLVGDSGNTIYF
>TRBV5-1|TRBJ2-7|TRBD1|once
TGCGCCAGCAGCTTGGAAGGGGGCTTCTCCTACGAGCAGTACTTC
CASSLEGGFSYEQYF
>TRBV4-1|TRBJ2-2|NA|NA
TGCGCCAGCAGCCAAGCATTAGGGGACACCGGGGAGCTGTTTTTT
CASSQALGDTGELFF
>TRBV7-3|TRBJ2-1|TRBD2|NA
TGTGCCAGCAGCTTATCTCTAGCGGGAGGACGTAATGAGCAGTTCTTC
CASSLSLAGGRNEQFF
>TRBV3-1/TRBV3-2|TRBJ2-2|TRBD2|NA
TGTGCCAGCAGCCAAGCGATGGGACTAGGGGGGGCCGGGGAGCTGTTTTTT
CASSQAMGLGGAGELFF
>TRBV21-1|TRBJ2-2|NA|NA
TGTGCCAGCATCGAGCGCACCGGGGAGCTGTTTTTT
CASIERTGELFF
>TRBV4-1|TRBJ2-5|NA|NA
TGCGCCAGCAGCCAAGCAGCGACAGTTCAAGAGACCCAGTACTTC
CASSQAATVQETQYF
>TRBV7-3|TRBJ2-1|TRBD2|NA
TGTGCCAGCAGCTTAACCGGGGGGACCTACAATGAGCAGTTCTTC
CASSLTGGTYNEQFF
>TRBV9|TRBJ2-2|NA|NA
TGTGCCAGCAGCCCCTCCCTGGCGGCTAACACCGGGGAGCTGTTTTTT
CASSPSLAANTGELFF
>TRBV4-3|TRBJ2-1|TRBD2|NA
TGCGCCAGCAGCCCGACTAGCGGGAGTCAAAATGAGCAGTTCTTC
CASSPTSGSQNEQFF
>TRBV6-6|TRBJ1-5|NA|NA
TGTGCCAGCAGTTACTCGGGCAGGGGAAATCAGCCCCAGCATTTT
CASSYSGRGNQPQHF
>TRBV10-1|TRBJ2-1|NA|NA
TGCGCCAGCAGTGAGTCATTCCATGATGAGCAGTTCTTC
CASSESFHDEQFF
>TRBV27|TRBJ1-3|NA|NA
TGTGCCAGCAGTTTCCGCCGGGACACGGTAGGAAACACCATATATTTT
CASSFRRDTVGNTIYF
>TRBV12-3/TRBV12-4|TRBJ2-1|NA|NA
TGTGCCAGCGGGGGCCATGAGCAGTTCTTC
CASGGHEQFF
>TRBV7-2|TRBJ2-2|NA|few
TGTGCCAGCACTACCCGGGTGCGGCTAGCACACACCGGGGAGCTGTTTTTT
CASTTRVRLAHTGELFF
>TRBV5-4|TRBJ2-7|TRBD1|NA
TGTGCCAGCAGCCCTGGGACAGGGGCCTACGAGCAGTACTTC
CASSPGTGAYEQYF
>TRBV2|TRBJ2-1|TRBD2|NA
TGTGCCAGCAGTCGGCGAGACCTAGCGGGAGATGGCAATGAGCAGTTCTTC
CASSRRDLAGDGNEQFF
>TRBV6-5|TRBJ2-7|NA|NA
TGTGCCAGCAGTATTCGGTCGGGTGAGGAGCAGTACTTC
CASSIRSGEEQYF
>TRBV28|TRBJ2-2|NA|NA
TGTGCCAGCAGTCTTAATACCGGGGAGCTGTTTTTT
CASSLNTGELFF
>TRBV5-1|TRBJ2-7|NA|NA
TGCGCCAGCAGCCCCATTAGGGCAGGGCGCAACGAGCAGTACTTC
CASSPIRAGRNEQYF
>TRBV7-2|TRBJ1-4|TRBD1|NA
TGTGCCAGCAGCTACTTGAGGGGGCGCGGAACTAATGAAAAACTGTTTTTT
CASSYLRGRGTNEKLFF
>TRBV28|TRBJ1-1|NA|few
TGTGCCAGCAGTTTATCAGTAAACACTGAAGCTTTCTTT
CASSLSVNTEAFF
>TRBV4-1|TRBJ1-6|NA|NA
TGCGCCAGCAGCACGACAGAGAATAATTCACCCCTCCACTTT
CASSTTENNSPLHF
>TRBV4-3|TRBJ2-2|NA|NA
TGCGCCAGCAGCCAAGGAACAGGGAACACCGGGGAGCTGTTTTTT
CASSQGTGNTGELFF
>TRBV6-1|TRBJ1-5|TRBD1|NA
TGTGCCAGCAGTGTATTTCGGACAGGGGGCAATCAGCCCCAGCATTTT
CASSVFRTGGNQPQHF
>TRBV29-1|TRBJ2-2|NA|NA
TGCAGCGTCGAACAAAACCGGGGCACCGGGGAGCTGTTTTTT
CSVEQNRGTGELFF
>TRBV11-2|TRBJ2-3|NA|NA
TGTGCCAGCTCCCGGACACCTTCGTTAGGAGATACGCAGTATTTT
CASSRTPSLGDTQYF
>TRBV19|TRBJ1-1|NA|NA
TGTGCCAGTAGTATAGGGTACCAGGGAAACACTGAAGCTTTCTTT
CASSIGYQGNTEAFF
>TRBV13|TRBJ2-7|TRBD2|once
TGTGCCAGCAGCTTAGGCCGGGGGGGGCGCCGGCTAGCGGGAGTGTACGAGCAGTACTTC
CASSLGRGGRRLAGVYEQYF
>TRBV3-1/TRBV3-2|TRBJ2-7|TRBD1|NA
TGTGCCAGCAGCTATGGGACAGGGGCGGGCTACGAGCAGTACTTC
CASSYGTGAGYEQYF
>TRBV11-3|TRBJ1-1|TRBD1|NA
TGTGCCAGCAGCGCGGGACAGCAGAACACTGAAGCTTTCTTT
CASSAGQQNTEAFF
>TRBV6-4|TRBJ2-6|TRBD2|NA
TGTGCCAGCAGTGCCGGGACTAGCGGCTCTGGGGCCAACGTCCTGACTTTC
CASSAGTSGSGANVLTF
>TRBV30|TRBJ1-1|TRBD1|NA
TGTGCCTGGAGTCCCAGGGACAGAAAATTTTTGAACACTGAAGCTTTCTTT
CAWSPRDRKFLNTEAFF
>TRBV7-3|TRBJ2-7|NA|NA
TGTGCCAGCAGCACCCAAGGACTATCCGACGAGCAGTACTTC
CASSTQGLSDEQYF
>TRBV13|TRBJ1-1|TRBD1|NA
TGTGCCAGCAGCTCGATACCCCCCCGGGACAGGGGGCTCAACACTGAAGCTTTCTTT
CASSSIPPRDRGLNTEAFF
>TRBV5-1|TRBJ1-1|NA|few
TGCGCCAGCAGCTTGCAGGGGAACACTGAAGCTTTCTTT
CASSLQGNTEAFF
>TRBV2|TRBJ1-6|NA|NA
TGTGCCAGCAGTGAAGCGGCCCAAACACCCCTCCACTTT
CASSEAAQTPLHF
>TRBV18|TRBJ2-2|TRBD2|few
TGTGCCAGCTCACCACGCAGCCTAGCGGGAGTAGCCGGGGAGCTGTTTTTT
CASSPRSLAGVAGELFF
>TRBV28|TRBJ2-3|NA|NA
TGTGCCAGCAGTTTAAGGCGCGGGACAGATACGCAGTATTTT
CASSLRRGTDTQYF
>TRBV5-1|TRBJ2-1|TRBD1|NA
TGCGCCAGCAGCTTGGTCCCAGGGGGTCTTTACAATGAGCAGTTCTTC
CASSLVPGGLYNEQFF
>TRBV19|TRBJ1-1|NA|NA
TGTGCCAGTAGGCGCCGACAGGCCACTGAAGCTTTCTTT
CASRRRQATEAFF
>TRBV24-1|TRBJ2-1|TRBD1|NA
TGTGCCACCAGTGATTCTAACCCGACAGGGGGTAAAAATGAGCAGTTCTTC
CATSDSNPTGGKNEQFF
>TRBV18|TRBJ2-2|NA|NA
TGTGCCAGCTCACCTTTACCGCCGCCAGTAACCGGGGAGCTGTTTTTT
CASSPLPPPVTGELFF